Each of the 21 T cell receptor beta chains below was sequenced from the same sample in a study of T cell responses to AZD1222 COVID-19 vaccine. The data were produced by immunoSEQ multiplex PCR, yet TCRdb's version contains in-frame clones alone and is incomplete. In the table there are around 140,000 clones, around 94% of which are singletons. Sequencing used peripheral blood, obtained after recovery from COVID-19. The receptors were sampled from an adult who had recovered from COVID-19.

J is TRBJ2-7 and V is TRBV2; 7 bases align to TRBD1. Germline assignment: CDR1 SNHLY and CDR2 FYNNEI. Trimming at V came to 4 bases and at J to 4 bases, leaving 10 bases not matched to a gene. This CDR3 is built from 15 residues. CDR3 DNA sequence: TGTGCCAGCAGTGCTCTTGTGGGACAGCTTTACGAGCAGTACTTC. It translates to CASSALVGQLYEQYF.

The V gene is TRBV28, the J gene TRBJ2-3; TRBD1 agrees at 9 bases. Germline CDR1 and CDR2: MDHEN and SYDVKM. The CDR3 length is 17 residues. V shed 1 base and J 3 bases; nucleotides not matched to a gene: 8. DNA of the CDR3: TGTGCCAGCAGTTTATTTAGTAACAGGGGGCGAACAGATACGCAGTATTTT. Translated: CASSLFSNRGRTDTQYF.

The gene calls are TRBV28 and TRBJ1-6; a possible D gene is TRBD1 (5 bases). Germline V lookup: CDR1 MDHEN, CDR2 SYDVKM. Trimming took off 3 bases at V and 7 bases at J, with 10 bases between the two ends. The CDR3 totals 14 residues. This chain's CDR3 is CASSLGRINSPLHF. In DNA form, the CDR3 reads TGTGCCAGCAGTTTGGGACGGATAAATTCACCCCTCCACTTT.

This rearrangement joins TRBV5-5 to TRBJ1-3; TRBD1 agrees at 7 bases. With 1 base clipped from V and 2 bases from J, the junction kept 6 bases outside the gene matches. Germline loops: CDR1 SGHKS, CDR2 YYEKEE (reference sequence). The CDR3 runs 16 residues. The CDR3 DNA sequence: TGTGCCAGCAGCTTGAACAGGGGAAGTCCTGGAAACACCATATATTTT. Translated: CASSLNRGSPGNTIYF.

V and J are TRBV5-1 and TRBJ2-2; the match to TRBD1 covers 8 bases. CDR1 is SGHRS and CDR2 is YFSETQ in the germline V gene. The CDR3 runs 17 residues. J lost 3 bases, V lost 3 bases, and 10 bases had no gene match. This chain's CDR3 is CASSWPFDRGDTGELFF. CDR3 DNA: TGCGCCAGCAGCTGGCCGTTCGACAGGGGAGACACCGGGGAGCTGTTTTTT.

This CDR3 reads CASSMDGVPYEQYF. CDR3 DNA sequence: TGTGCCAGTAGTATGGATGGAGTCCCCTACGAGCAGTACTTC. The V gene is TRBV19, the J gene TRBJ2-7, with D unclear. Trimming cost V 3 bases and J 2 bases, with 11 bases left between them. Germline CDR1 and CDR2: LNHDA and SQIVND (reference sequence). The CDR3 runs 14 residues.

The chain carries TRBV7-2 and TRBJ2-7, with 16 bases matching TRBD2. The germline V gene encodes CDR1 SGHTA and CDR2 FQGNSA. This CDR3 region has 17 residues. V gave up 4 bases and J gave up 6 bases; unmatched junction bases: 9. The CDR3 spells CASSSGLAGGPGSEQYF. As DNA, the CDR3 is TGTGCCAGCAGCTCGGGACTAGCGGGAGGGCCTGGGTCCGAGCAGTACTTC. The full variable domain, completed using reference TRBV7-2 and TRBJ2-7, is GAGVSQSPSNKVTEKGKDVELRCDPISGHTALYWYRQSLGQGLEFLIYFQGNSAPDKSGLPSDRFSAERTGGSVSTLTIQRTQQEDSAVYLCASSSGLAGGPGSEQYFGPGTRLTVT.

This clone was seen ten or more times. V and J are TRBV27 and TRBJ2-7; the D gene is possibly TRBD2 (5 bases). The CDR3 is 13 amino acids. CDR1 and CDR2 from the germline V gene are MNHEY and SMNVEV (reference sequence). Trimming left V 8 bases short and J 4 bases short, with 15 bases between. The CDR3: CASGGAEMYEQYF. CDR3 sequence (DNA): TGTGCCAGCGGAGGAGCAGAGATGTACGAGCAGTACTTC.

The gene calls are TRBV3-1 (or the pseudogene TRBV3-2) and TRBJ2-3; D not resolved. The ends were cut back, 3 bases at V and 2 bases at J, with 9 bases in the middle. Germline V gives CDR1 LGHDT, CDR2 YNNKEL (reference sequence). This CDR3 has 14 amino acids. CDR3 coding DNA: TGTGCCAGCAGCCAGGACCCTTACACAGATACGCAGTATTTT. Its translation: CASSQDPYTDTQYF.

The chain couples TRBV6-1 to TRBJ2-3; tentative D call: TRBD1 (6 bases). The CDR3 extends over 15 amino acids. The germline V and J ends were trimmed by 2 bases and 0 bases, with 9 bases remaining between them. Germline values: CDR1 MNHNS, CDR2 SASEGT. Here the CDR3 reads CASSEQGTSTDTQYF. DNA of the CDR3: TGTGCCAGCAGTGAACAGGGGACCAGCACAGATACGCAGTATTTT.

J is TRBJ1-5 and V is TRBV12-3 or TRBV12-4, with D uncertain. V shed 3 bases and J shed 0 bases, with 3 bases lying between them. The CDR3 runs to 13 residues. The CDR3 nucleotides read TGTGCCAGCAGTTTTGGTAGCAATCAGCCCCAGCATTTT. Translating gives CASSFGSNQPQHF.

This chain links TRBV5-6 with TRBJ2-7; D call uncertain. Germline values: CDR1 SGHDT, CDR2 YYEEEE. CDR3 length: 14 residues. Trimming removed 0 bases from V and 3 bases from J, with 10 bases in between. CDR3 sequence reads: CASSLGLLIYEQYF. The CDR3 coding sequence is TGTGCCAGCAGCTTGGGACTTTTAATCTACGAGCAGTACTTC.

This CDR3 reads CASSVGAGTTTYEQYF. The CDR3 coding sequence is TGTGCCAGCAGCGTCGGGGCCGGGACAACCACCTACGAGCAGTACTTC. The chain joins TRBV9 to TRBJ2-7; weak D call: TRBD1 (6 bases). The V end lost 2 bases, the J end lost 2 bases, and 17 bases lay between the germline ends. The CDR3 consists of 16 residues. The germline CDR1 and CDR2 sequences are SGDLS and YYNGEE.

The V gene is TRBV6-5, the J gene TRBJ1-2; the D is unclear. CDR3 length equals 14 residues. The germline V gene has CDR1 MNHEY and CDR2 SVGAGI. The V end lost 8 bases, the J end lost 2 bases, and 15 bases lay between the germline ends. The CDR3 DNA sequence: TGTGCCAGCTTCTCGCCCACAGAAAACTATGGCTACACCTTC. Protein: CASFSPTENYGYTF.

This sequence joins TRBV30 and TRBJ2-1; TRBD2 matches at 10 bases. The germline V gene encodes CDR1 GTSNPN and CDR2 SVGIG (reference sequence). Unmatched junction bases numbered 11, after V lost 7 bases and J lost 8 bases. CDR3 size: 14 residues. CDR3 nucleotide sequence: TGTGCCTTGTCAAGCGGGAGGGCCAACCATGAGCAGTTCTTC. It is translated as CALSSGRANHEQFF.

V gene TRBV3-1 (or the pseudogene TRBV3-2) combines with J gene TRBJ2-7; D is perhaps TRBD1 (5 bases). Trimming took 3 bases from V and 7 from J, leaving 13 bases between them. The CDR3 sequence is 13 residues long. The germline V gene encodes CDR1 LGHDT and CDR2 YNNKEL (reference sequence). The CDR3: CASSHDSLGEQYF. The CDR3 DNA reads TGTGCCAGCAGCCATGACAGCCTGGGGGAGCAGTACTTC.

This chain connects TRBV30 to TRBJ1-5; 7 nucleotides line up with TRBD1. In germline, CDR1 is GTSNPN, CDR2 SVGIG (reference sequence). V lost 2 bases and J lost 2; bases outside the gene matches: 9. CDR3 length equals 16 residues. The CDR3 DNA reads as TGTGCCTGGAGTTATACAGGGGAAAGTGGCAATCAGCCCCAGCATTTT. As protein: CAWSYTGESGNQPQHF.

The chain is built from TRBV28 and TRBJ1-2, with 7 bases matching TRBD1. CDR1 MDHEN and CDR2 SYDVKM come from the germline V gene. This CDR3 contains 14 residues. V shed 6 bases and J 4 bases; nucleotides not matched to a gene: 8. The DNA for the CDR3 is TGTGCCAGCAGCACAGGGGTAAGTGGCTATGGCTACACCTTC. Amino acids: CASSTGVSGYGYTF.

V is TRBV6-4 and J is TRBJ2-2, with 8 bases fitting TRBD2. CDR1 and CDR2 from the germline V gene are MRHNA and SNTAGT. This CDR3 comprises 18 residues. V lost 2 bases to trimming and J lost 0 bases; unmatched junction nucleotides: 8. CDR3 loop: CASSDPAERESNTGELFF. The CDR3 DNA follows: TGTGCCAGCAGTGACCCGGCCGAGCGGGAGTCGAACACCGGGGAGCTGTTTTTT.

CDR3 sequence: CASSLNHWRKSEAFF. DNA of the CDR3: TGTGCCAGCAGTTTGAATCACTGGAGGAAGTCTGAAGCTTTCTTT. This chain links TRBV28 with TRBJ1-1, with unresolved D. Trimming stripped 3 bases from V and 6 bases from J, with 17 bases between. This CDR3 region has 15 residues. Germline CDR1 MDHEN, CDR2 SYDVKM.

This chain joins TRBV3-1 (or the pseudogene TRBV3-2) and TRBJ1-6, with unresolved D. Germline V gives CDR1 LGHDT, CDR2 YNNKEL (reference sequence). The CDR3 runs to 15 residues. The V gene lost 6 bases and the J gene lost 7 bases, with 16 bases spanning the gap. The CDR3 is CASREKTRMNSPLHF. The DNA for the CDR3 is TGTGCCAGCAGGGAGAAAACAAGAATGAATTCACCCCTCCACTTT.